These 18 T cell receptor beta chains share one sample of origin, sequenced in a study of T cell responses to AZD1222 COVID-19 vaccine (dated by TCRdb to the early 2020s). Explained via the paper, the time point label denotes: about 28 days (+/-7) after the second vaccine dose. Receptor amplification or capture employed the immunoSEQ multiplex PCR assay. The clones in this table, taken by TCRdb from immuneACCESS, are in-frame only. Not every clone is retained; where verified, under half of the shortfall comes from an unresolved V gene, and the cause of the rest is unknown. Recorded for this sample are approximately 140,000 clones; about 91% of them occurred a single time. Together, the top ten hold 9% to 9.5% of the sample. The source was peripheral blood, collected 28 days after the second AZD1222 dose. All receptors come from an adult who received the AZD1222 COVID-19 vaccine.

The chain couples TRBV25-1 to TRBJ1-1; maybe TRBD1 (5 bases). Per germline, CDR1 MGHDK and CDR2 SYGVNS. The CDR3 covers 11 residues. With 1 base removed from V and 12 bases from J, the gap between germline ends came to 9 bases. The CDR3, as DNA: TGTGCCAGCAGTGAATCAGGGCGATCTTTCTTT. Encoded protein: CASSESGRSFF. The whole variable domain, remainder taken from reference TRBV25-1 and TRBJ1-1, is EADIYQTPRYLVIGTGKKITLECSQTMGHDKMYWYQQDPGMELHLIHYSYGVNSTEKGDLSSESTVSRIRTEHFPLTLESARPSHTSQYLCASSESGRSFFGQGTRLTVV.

V gene TRBV4-2 combines with J gene TRBJ2-2; 14 bases match TRBD2. V lost 1 base to trimming and J lost 6 bases; unmatched junction nucleotides: 4. CDR1 is LGHNA, CDR2 YNFKEQ, per germline. The CDR3 has 17 amino acids. In DNA, the CDR3 is TGTGCCAGCAGCCAAGGGGGACTAGCGGGAGAAGCCGGGGAGCTGTTTTTT. As protein: CASSQGGLAGEAGELFF.

The chain recombines TRBV7-9 with TRBJ2-3, with D perhaps given as TRBD1 or TRBD2 (9 bases each). The germline V gene encodes CDR1 SEHNR and CDR2 FQNEAQ (reference sequence). The CDR3 totals 16 residues. Trimming took off 5 bases at V and 5 bases at J, with 20 bases between the two ends. The CDR3 loop reads CASSQLSGGQGDTQYF. For the CDR3, the DNA is TGTGCCAGCAGCCAACTTAGCGGGGGACAGGGAGATACGCAGTATTTT.

This chain connects TRBV6-2 or TRBV6-3 to TRBJ2-7; the D is unclear. This CDR3 has 14 residues. Germline-derived CDR1 and CDR2 are MNHEY and SVGEGT. V was clipped by 4 bases and J by 0 bases, with 10 bases between them. CDR3 region: CASSSVARSYEQYV. The CDR3 nucleotides are TGTGCCAGCAGTTCGGTCGCCCGCTCCTACGAGCAGTACGTC.

The chain recombines TRBV7-2 with TRBJ2-7; a weak D match, TRBD2 (7 bases). Trimming shortened V by 4 bases and J by 2 bases, and 12 bases separated the two germline ends. This CDR3 region has 14 residues. CDR1 is SGHTA and CDR2 is FQGNSA in the germline V gene. CDR3 in amino acids: CASSSGGPTYEQYV. In DNA form, the CDR3 reads TGTGCCAGCAGCTCGGGGGGCCCGACCTACGAGCAGTACGTC.

The chain recombines TRBV10-3 with TRBJ1-2, with D possibly TRBD1 on 5 matching bases. Between the trimmed V and J ends, which lost 4 bases and 4 bases, there was a span of 10 bases. The CDR3 spans 13 residues. CDR1 and CDR2 from the germline V gene are ENHRY and SYGVKD. CDR3 nucleotide sequence: TGTGCCATCAGTGGGGGCGGGTTCTATGGCTACACCTTC. Amino acid sequence: CAISGGGFYGYTF.

This chain uses TRBV27 with TRBJ1-4; no clear D gene. V was shortened by 5 bases and J by 5 bases, with 15 bases between the two germline ends. The CDR3 is 15 amino acids. Germline CDR1 and CDR2: MNHEY and SMNVEV (reference sequence). CDR3 protein: CASSPAGSGNEKLFF. CDR3 coding DNA: TGTGCCAGCAGTCCGGCCGGCAGCGGGAATGAAAAACTGTTTTTT.

The chain combines TRBV7-6 with TRBJ2-1; TRBD2 matches 12 bases. V lost 5 bases and J lost 6; bases outside the gene matches: 5. Germline loops: CDR1 SGHVS, CDR2 FNYEAQ. This CDR3 is built from 15 residues. CDR3 nucleotide sequence: TGTGCCAGCAGCCCTAGCGGGGGGGCGGCCAATGAGCAGTTCTTC. Amino acids: CASSPSGGAANEQFF.

CDR3 loop: CSVERLPGARGYTF. DNA of the CDR3: TGCAGCGTTGAAAGGCTACCAGGGGCACGAGGCTACACCTTC. The chain links TRBV29-1 to TRBJ1-2; a weak D match, TRBD1 (6 bases). V was trimmed by 2 bases and J by 8 bases, leaving 18 bases between them. The CDR3 extends over 14 amino acids. CDR1 and CDR2 (germline): SQVTM, ANQGSEA.

V usage is TRBV7-8 and J usage is TRBJ1-3; D is unresolved. The CDR3 covers 12 residues. V was cut by 5 bases and J by 4 bases, with 6 bases left in between. Germline V gives CDR1 SGHVS, CDR2 FQNEAQ. The CDR3 coding sequence is TGTGCCAGCAGCCCCTCCGGAAACACCATATATTTT. It is translated as CASSPSGNTIYF.

The chain employs TRBV5-4 and TRBJ2-1; 7 bases are shared with TRBD1. CDR1 SGHNT and CDR2 YYREEE come from the germline V gene (reference sequence). V gave up 2 bases and J gave up 7 bases; unmatched junction bases: 6. CDR3 length equals 14 residues. In nucleotides, the CDR3 is TGTGCCAGCAGCTTACAGGGGTGGAAAAATGAGCAGTTCTTC. It translates to CASSLQGWKNEQFF.

The chain employs TRBV18 and TRBJ1-2; D is unclear. Germline CDR1 reads KGHSH; CDR2 reads LQKENI. This CDR3 is 15 amino acids long. The V gene lost 0 bases and the J gene lost 6 bases, with 14 bases spanning the gap. The DNA for the CDR3 is TGTGCCAGCTCACCACCGGAAGAGGCGCTGAATGGCTACACCTTC. Its protein product is CASSPPEEALNGYTF.

The rearrangement uses TRBV4-2 and TRBJ2-7; 7 positions agree with TRBD1. V gave up 3 bases and J gave up 0 bases; unmatched junction bases: 11. The CDR3 has 17 residues. Germline V gene sequence: CDR1 LGHNA, CDR2 YNFKEQ. This chain's CDR3 is CASSQVSDRDSSYEQYF. CDR3 coding DNA: TGTGCCAGCAGCCAGGTTTCCGACCGGGACAGCTCCTACGAGCAGTACTTC.

The V and J genes are TRBV13 and TRBJ2-3; D is perhaps TRBD2 (6 bases). Germline CDR1 is PRHDT and CDR2 is FYEKMQ (reference sequence). The CDR3 runs to 16 residues. Between the trimmed V and J ends, which lost 2 bases and 4 bases, there was a span of 16 bases. Written as DNA, the CDR3 is TGTGCCAGCAGCTTAAATGCCCGGGGGTGGGCAGATACGCAGTATTTT. Translated: CASSLNARGWADTQYF.

The J gene is TRBJ2-5, the V gene TRBV10-1; a possible D gene is TRBD2 (6 bases). V lost 4 bases, J lost 1 base, and 16 bases lay in between. This CDR3 contains 16 residues. The germline CDR1 and CDR2 sequences are WNHNN and SYGVQD (reference sequence). In nucleotides, the CDR3 is TGCGCCAGCAGTGGACCCAGACGGGAGTCCCAAGAGACCCAGTACTTC. This translates into CASSGPRRESQETQYF.

The V call is TRBV5-6, the J call TRBJ2-7; possibly TRBD2 for D (5 bases). Germline CDR1 reads SGHDT; CDR2 reads YYEEEE. The V and J ends lost 0 bases and 1 base respectively, with 14 bases between them. This CDR3 has 16 amino acids. The CDR3 region has the DNA TGTGCCAGCAGCTTGGGTCGGGGTTTAGGTTCCTACGAGCAGTACGTC. Its translation is CASSLGRGLGSYEQYV.

This sequence joins TRBV4-1 and TRBJ2-4; D could derive from TRBD1 or TRBD2 (5 bases each). This CDR3 is 20 amino acids long. V lost 0 bases and J 1 base, leaving 22 bases between the germline ends. Germline CDR1 is MGHRA and CDR2 is YSYEKL. CDR3 region: CASSQDVGRGGIGAKNIQYF. Written as DNA, the CDR3 is TGCGCCAGCAGCCAAGATGTGGGTCGGGGCGGAATTGGGGCCAAAAACATTCAGTACTTC.

This chain joins TRBV27 and TRBJ2-1; D gene uncertain. The CDR3 is 15 residues long. V was shortened by 8 bases and J by 6 bases, with 20 bases between the two germline ends. Germline values: CDR1 MNHEY, CDR2 SMNVEV (reference sequence). The CDR3 DNA reads as TGTGCCAGCTCCCTTGCGAAGGTCTGGGGCAATGAGCAGTTCTTC. This translates into CASSLAKVWGNEQFF.